This TCR beta chain derives from a study of T cell repertoires in cytomegalovirus infection. As for the study in general: Evidence of both CMV infection and a matching HLA type came from public TCR beta signatures.

Trimming cost V 3 bases and J 4 bases; bases outside gene matches: 5. The CDR3 extends over 15 amino acids. Germline values: CDR1 SGHTA, CDR2 FQGNSA. The table lists this clonotype with many counts. Its target is not known. Findings of the study overall: The study found HLA-C-restricted CMV-specific TCR beta clonotypes dominating the ex vivo response. Totalled public TCR beta family frequency picked out people who carried CMV plus the relevant HLA.

TCRdb called the reads again in MiXCR, with one record for every CDR3 protein. The repertoire holds about 400,000 distinct CDR3 sequences, roughly 20% seen once, with 7.5% to 9.5% in the top ten. This receptor was identified in a human donor in good health (CMV status not recorded). Some clones in this sample may be carry-over from other donors' samples. This chain uses TRBV7-2 with TRBJ2-1, with 8 bases lining up with TRBD2. Sequenced: PBMCs. CDR3 in amino acids: CASSLERGTYNEQFF. In DNA, the CDR3 is TGTGCCAGCAGCTTGGAGCGGGGGACTTACAATGAGCAGTTCTTC.